This T cell receptor beta chain was sequenced during a study of T-cell reconstitution after alpha-beta-depleted transplantation in children (dated by TCRdb to about 2016). The study in broad terms: Using TCR repertoire profiling, the study quantitatively followed how T-cell immune reconstitution unfolded in children after TCRalphabeta/CD19-depleted allogeneic hematopoietic cell transplantation.

Library prep was done by PCR. Sequencing was carried out with an Illumina HiSeq 2500. TCR library preparation used molecular barcoding, with unique molecular identifiers applied to normalize quantification of the TCRbeta repertoire. Through fastp at Q25 and MiXCR, TCRdb rebuilt clones from the public reads, retaining in-frame beta chains. Records with the same CDR3 protein are collapsed into one entry carrying the most frequent genes and DNA. This sample comprises about 7,700 distinct CDR3 sequences, roughly 13% of them detected only once. In total, the top ten clones hold around 50% of the sample. The sample's time point, from its label and the paper: day 60 (about 2 months) after transplantation. The label giving this sample's treatment or condition can be read as: allogeneic hematopoietic cell transplantation with graft depleted of TCRalphabeta T cells and CD19 B cells. Transplant recipients were children who received TCRalphabeta/CD19-depleted allogeneic hematopoietic cell grafts.

This clonotype is medium-sized (0.01 to 0.1%) in its sample. Its recognized antigen is unknown. No base quality information exists; no much larger clone differs at one position. What the authors observed across the whole study: In some patients, the high TCRbeta diversity seen at day 60 was put down to recipient T cells and intrathymic progenitors that had survived conditioning. Hyperexpanded clone frequencies declined over subsequent months; after one year, T-cell counts and TCRbeta diversity were mostly attributed to newly produced T cells. The apparently early recovery of alphabetaT-cell counts about two months after transplant reportedly depended on only several hundred rapidly expanded clones that came from non-depleted graft cells.

The CDR3 starts with the cysteine, ends with the phenylalanine, and has 13 residues. The only DNA kept is the CDR3, 39 bases in frame from the first base. Reading the germline V gene gives CDR1 SGHTA and CDR2 FQGNSA. A distance of 8 bases separates the germline ends of V and J, which lose 5 bases and 1 base respectively. The sample in question was PBMCs, mostly from graft donor cells, obtained 60 days after TCRalphabeta/CD19-depleted stem cell transplant. The clonotype comes from a patient between 2 and 9 years old who had a stem cell transplant for inherited bone marrow failure, so the T cells may come from the graft donor. This chain joins TRBV7-2 to TRBJ1-1; the D gene is not confidently resolved. The CDR3 corresponds to CASSRNGNTEAFF. The DNA reads TGTGCCAGCAGCCGGAACGGGAACACTGAAGCTTTCTTT. The full variable domain, with segments outside the CDR3 supplied by the reference TRBV7-2 and TRBJ1-1 proteins, appears as GAGVSQSPSNKVTEKGKDVELRCDPISGHTALYWYRQSLGQGLEFLIYFQGNSAPDKSGLPSDRFSAERTGGSVSTLTIQRTQQEDSAVYLCASSRNGNTEAFFGQGTRLTVV.